These T cell receptor beta chains were read from a single sample in a study of blood T cell repertoires in COVID-19. This table comes from immunoSEQ multiplex PCR, and its TCRdb copy is limited to in-frame clones, with some not included. The sample consists of approximately 440,000 clones, approximately 89% of them appearing once. The material sequenced was peripheral blood. All receptors derive from a woman aged 50 to 65 with COVID-19, enrolled during active disease. The CDR3 runs from the conserved cysteine through the conserved F or W.

TRBV12-5 | CASGYGDPGNQPQHF
TRBV5-1 | CASSPDRNSGGATDTQYF
TRBV27 | CASSLSSFYGYTF
TRBV24-1 | CATSSGGRSSYEQYF
TRBV18 | CASSPNSGSYEQYF
TRBV11-3 | CASSLTAYTEAFF
TRBV12-3/TRBV12-4 | CASSAGRLDGYTF
TRBV3-1/TRBV3-2 | CASSPGLAGGSPGTQYF
TRBV10-1 | CASSNGGMGEKLFF
TRBV5-1 | CASSLAGGAAGELFF
TRBV25-1 | CASSPRGGASAGYTF
TRBV19 | CASRRGQGTDTQYF
TRBV7-3 | CASSPHLSGGDTQYF
TRBV5-4 | CASSYGGGRTDTQYF
TRBV10-3 | CAIRPFGSSYNSPLHF
TRBV29-1 | CSVESGVAYEQYF
TRBV6-6 | CASSYSSGGFDSPLHF
TRBV5-4 | CASSYDRGHTEAFF